The rows below give T cell receptor beta chains drawn from one sample of a study of T-cell memory formation after mild COVID-19. A single record per CDR3 protein comes from TCRdb applying MiXCR to the 5' RACE reads. The sample has 250,000 to 350,000 distinct CDR3 sequences, 15% to 20% seen once; the top ten hold roughly a fifth. The sample was PBMCs or a T cell subset sorted from them (not recorded which). These receptors all stem from a man younger than 35 who had mild COVID-19 (a few samples of this study predate the infection). Cell type and time point are not known. Both conserved end residues are part of each CDR3. Fields, in order: V gene, clone size, J gene, D gene, CDR3 protein, CDR3 DNA. The D gene is left open where the match is weak. Size values are once, few and many counts, or a class for expanded clones, and some rows have none.

V gene: TRBV18; clone size: NA; J gene: TRBJ2-5; D gene: TRBD1; CDR3 protein: CASSPRLGQKQETQYF; CDR3 DNA: TGTGCCAGCTCACCACGGTTGGGACAGAAACAAGAGACCCAGTACTTC
V gene: TRBV4-3; clone size: NA; J gene: TRBJ2-1; D gene: TRBD2; CDR3 protein: CASSPDLAETYNEQFF; CDR3 DNA: TGCGCCAGCAGCCCAGATCTAGCGGAGACCTACAATGAGCAGTTCTTC
V gene: TRBV20-1; clone size: many; J gene: TRBJ1-5; D gene: TRBD1; CDR3 protein: CSARRDRGGQPQHF; CDR3 DNA: TGCAGTGCTAGAAGGGACAGGGGCGGCCAGCCCCAGCATTTT
V gene: TRBV19; clone size: NA; J gene: TRBJ2-7; D gene: TRBD2; CDR3 protein: CASSIQRGPTYEQYF; CDR3 DNA: TGTGCCAGTAGTATCCAGCGGGGGCCGACCTACGAGCAGTACTTC
V gene: TRBV4-2; clone size: NA; J gene: TRBJ2-6; D gene: NA; CDR3 protein: CASSQVAGFGGANVLTF; CDR3 DNA: TGTGCCAGCAGCCAAGTGGCGGGATTTGGCGGGGCCAACGTCCTGACTTTC
V gene: TRBV20-1; clone size: few; J gene: TRBJ2-1; D gene: NA; CDR3 protein: CSARSPVGFNEQFF; CDR3 DNA: TGCAGTGCTAGATCCCCCGTGGGGTTCAATGAGCAGTTCTTC
V gene: TRBV18; clone size: NA; J gene: TRBJ2-3; D gene: NA; CDR3 protein: CASSPFAGAVSTDTQYF; CDR3 DNA: TGTGCCAGCTCACCTTTTGCAGGGGCGGTGAGCACAGATACGCAGTATTTT
V gene: TRBV5-5; clone size: many; J gene: TRBJ1-2; D gene: NA; CDR3 protein: CASSLAGSYGYTF; CDR3 DNA: TGTGCCAGCAGCTTGGCAGGGAGCTATGGCTACACCTTC
V gene: TRBV20-1; clone size: NA; J gene: TRBJ2-3; D gene: NA; CDR3 protein: CSARATGRGPPDTQYF; CDR3 DNA: TGCAGTGCTAGGGCGACCGGGCGGGGTCCTCCAGATACGCAGTATTTT
V gene: TRBV10-3; clone size: many; J gene: TRBJ2-1; D gene: NA; CDR3 protein: CAISAGTEAYNEQFF; CDR3 DNA: TGTGCCATCAGTGCCGGGACCGAAGCCTACAATGAGCAGTTCTTC
V gene: TRBV24-1; clone size: few; J gene: TRBJ2-1; D gene: TRBD2; CDR3 protein: CATSEGTSGYNEQFF; CDR3 DNA: TGTGCCACCAGTGAGGGCACTAGCGGGTACAATGAGCAGTTCTTC
V gene: TRBV4-3; clone size: few; J gene: TRBJ2-7; D gene: NA; CDR3 protein: CASSQYRDATYEQYF; CDR3 DNA: TGCGCCAGCAGCCAATACCGGGACGCTACCTACGAGCAGTACTTC
V gene: TRBV24-1; clone size: few; J gene: TRBJ1-2; D gene: TRBD1; CDR3 protein: CATSDLVTGRRGYTF; CDR3 DNA: TGTGCCACCAGTGATCTCGTGACAGGGCGGAGGGGCTACACCTTC
V gene: TRBV11-2; clone size: few; J gene: TRBJ2-4; D gene: NA; CDR3 protein: CASSFWALKDAKNIQYF; CDR3 DNA: TGTGCCAGCAGCTTTTGGGCCCTAAAGGATGCCAAAAACATTCAGTACTTC
V gene: TRBV4-3; clone size: many; J gene: TRBJ1-2; D gene: NA; CDR3 protein: CASSQDYKRGSYGYTF; CDR3 DNA: TGCGCCAGCAGCCAAGATTACAAGAGAGGGTCCTATGGCTACACCTTC
V gene: TRBV7-3; clone size: NA; J gene: TRBJ2-2; D gene: NA; CDR3 protein: CASSLQAAVTGELFF; CDR3 DNA: TGTGCCAGCAGCCTCCAGGCCGCCGTTACCGGGGAGCTGTTTTTT
V gene: TRBV20-1; clone size: NA; J gene: TRBJ1-5; D gene: NA; CDR3 protein: CSARDPGGSGQPQHF; CDR3 DNA: TGCAGTGCTAGAGATCCTGGGGGCTCGGGTCAGCCCCAGCATTTT
V gene: TRBV9; clone size: few; J gene: TRBJ1-5; D gene: TRBD1; CDR3 protein: CASSASGGQDQPQHF; CDR3 DNA: TGTGCCAGCAGTGCCTCAGGGGGCCAAGATCAGCCCCAGCATTTT
V gene: TRBV24-1; clone size: few; J gene: TRBJ2-2; D gene: NA; CDR3 protein: CATSDLPGRSTGELFF; CDR3 DNA: TGTGCCACCAGTGACCTCCCAGGGAGGAGCACCGGGGAGCTGTTTTTT
V gene: TRBV5-1; clone size: few; J gene: TRBJ2-3; D gene: TRBD2; CDR3 protein: CASSSRLAGGPLYRDTQYF; CDR3 DNA: TGCGCCAGCAGCTCCAGACTAGCGGGGGGCCCCCTCTACCGGGATACGCAGTATTTT
V gene: TRBV30; clone size: NA; J gene: TRBJ1-2; D gene: NA; CDR3 protein: CAWTWDLNYGYTF; CDR3 DNA: TGTGCCTGGACCTGGGACCTTAACTATGGCTACACCTTC
V gene: TRBV5-6; clone size: NA; J gene: TRBJ2-5; D gene: TRBD1; CDR3 protein: CASSLWAGTGTETQYF; CDR3 DNA: TGTGCCAGCAGCTTGTGGGCCGGGACAGGGACAGAGACCCAGTACTTC
V gene: TRBV3-1; clone size: few; J gene: TRBJ2-3; D gene: NA; CDR3 protein: CASSSPLGEPDTQYF; CDR3 DNA: TGTGCCAGCAGCTCCCCTCTGGGGGAACCAGATACGCAGTATTTT
V gene: TRBV4-3; clone size: NA; J gene: TRBJ1-3; D gene: NA; CDR3 protein: CASSQDRPGPGNTIYF; CDR3 DNA: TGCGCCAGCAGCCAAGATCGTCCAGGGCCTGGAAACACCATATATTTT
V gene: TRBV4-1; clone size: few; J gene: TRBJ1-1; D gene: NA; CDR3 protein: CASSREAVLQALNTEAFF; CDR3 DNA: TGCGCCAGCAGCCGAGAGGCCGTTCTACAGGCGTTGAACACTGAAGCTTTCTTT
V gene: TRBV24-1; clone size: NA; J gene: TRBJ1-4; D gene: NA; CDR3 protein: CATSPARTKEKLFF; CDR3 DNA: TGTGCCACCAGTCCGGCCAGGACGAAGGAAAAACTGTTTTTT
V gene: TRBV20-1; clone size: NA; J gene: TRBJ2-7; D gene: TRBD1; CDR3 protein: CSAHTGTEPYEQYF; CDR3 DNA: TGCAGTGCGCACACCGGGACAGAGCCTTACGAGCAGTACTTC
V gene: TRBV5-1; clone size: few; J gene: TRBJ2-2; D gene: NA; CDR3 protein: CASSLGTPTDTGELFF; CDR3 DNA: TGCGCCAGCAGCTTGGGGACTCCTACGGACACCGGGGAGCTGTTTTTT
V gene: TRBV4-3; clone size: many; J gene: TRBJ2-7; D gene: NA; CDR3 protein: CASSPQGGSGEQYF; CDR3 DNA: TGCGCCAGCAGCCCGCAGGGGGGGTCTGGCGAGCAGTACTTC
V gene: TRBV6-2/TRBV6-3; clone size: many; J gene: TRBJ1-5; D gene: NA; CDR3 protein: CASSALGAGNQPQHF; CDR3 DNA: TGTGCCAGCAGTGCGTTGGGGGCCGGCAATCAGCCCCAGCATTTT
V gene: TRBV6-5; clone size: few; J gene: TRBJ1-6; D gene: NA; CDR3 protein: CASSYQRGNSPLHF; CDR3 DNA: TGTGCCAGCAGTTACCAGAGAGGAAATTCACCCCTCCACTTT
V gene: TRBV6-6; clone size: few; J gene: TRBJ2-1; D gene: NA; CDR3 protein: CATDGPPLYLQFF; CDR3 DNA: TGTGCCACCGACGGACCGCCATTGTATCTGCAGTTCTTC
V gene: TRBV7-9; clone size: few; J gene: TRBJ2-2; D gene: TRBD1; CDR3 protein: CASSLRDRDRTGELFF; CDR3 DNA: TGTGCCAGCAGCTTGCGGGACAGGGATAGGACCGGGGAGCTGTTTTTT
V gene: TRBV4-1; clone size: NA; J gene: TRBJ1-6; D gene: TRBD1; CDR3 protein: CASSLGQGDAYNSPLHF; CDR3 DNA: TGCGCCAGCAGCCTGGGACAGGGCGACGCCTATAATTCACCCCTCCACTTT
V gene: TRBV16; clone size: few; J gene: TRBJ1-6; D gene: NA; CDR3 protein: CASSQSGTTYNSPLHF; CDR3 DNA: TGTGCCAGCAGCCAATCTGGAACAACTTATAATTCACCCCTCCACTTT
V gene: TRBV20-1; clone size: NA; J gene: TRBJ2-5; D gene: TRBD2; CDR3 protein: CSARATSGKETQYF; CDR3 DNA: TGCAGTGCTAGAGCGACTAGCGGCAAAGAGACCCAGTACTTC
V gene: TRBV19; clone size: few; J gene: TRBJ1-2; D gene: NA; CDR3 protein: CASSMRRDGNYGYTF; CDR3 DNA: TGTGCCAGTAGTATGCGCCGGGACGGCAACTATGGCTACACCTTC
V gene: TRBV6-4; clone size: NA; J gene: TRBJ2-2; D gene: NA; CDR3 protein: CATKGDWDTGELFF; CDR3 DNA: TGTGCCACCAAAGGAGACTGGGACACCGGGGAGCTGTTTTTT
V gene: TRBV19; clone size: few; J gene: TRBJ1-5; D gene: NA; CDR3 protein: CASRPIYRQVNQPQHF; CDR3 DNA: TGTGCCAGTAGACCGATCTATAGACAGGTCAATCAGCCCCAGCATTTT
V gene: TRBV9; clone size: NA; J gene: TRBJ2-3; D gene: TRBD2; CDR3 protein: CASSVEGRLAEDTQYF; CDR3 DNA: TGTGCCAGCAGCGTCGAGGGGAGACTAGCGGAAGATACGCAGTATTTT
V gene: TRBV18; clone size: many; J gene: TRBJ2-7; D gene: TRBD2; CDR3 protein: CASSPGTGGEQYF; CDR3 DNA: TGTGCCAGCTCACCGGGCACGGGGGGCGAGCAGTACTTC
V gene: TRBV7-9; clone size: few; J gene: TRBJ1-5; D gene: NA; CDR3 protein: CASSLEASTYSNQPQHF; CDR3 DNA: TGTGCCAGCAGCTTAGAGGCCAGTACTTATAGCAATCAGCCCCAGCATTTT
V gene: TRBV7-2; clone size: NA; J gene: TRBJ1-1; D gene: TRBD1; CDR3 protein: CASSLGQATEAFF; CDR3 DNA: TGTGCCAGCAGCTTGGGACAGGCCACTGAAGCTTTCTTT
V gene: TRBV5-1; clone size: many; J gene: TRBJ1-1; D gene: NA; CDR3 protein: CASSLSPLGNTEAFF; CDR3 DNA: TGCGCCAGCAGCTTATCTCCGTTGGGGAACACTGAAGCTTTCTTT